This TCR beta chain was found in a study of response to subunit inactivated influenza vaccine. Ten or more counts support this clonotype. Per germline, CDR1 SQVTM and CDR2 ANQGSEA. This CDR3 contains 11 residues. V lost 6 bases, J lost 6 bases, and 9 bases lay in between. From the RT-PCR reads, TCRdb called clonotypes with MiXCR, one entry per CDR3 protein. The sample lists hundreds of thousands of distinct CDR3 sequences, 14% occurring once. The gene calls are TRBV29-1 and TRBJ2-1, with D hard to call. This specimen was PBMCs from blood, taken around 15 days before vaccination. This receptor was obtained from a man over 45 who received an inactivated influenza vaccine. The CDR3 protein is CSVTSLNEQFF. The CDR3 nucleotides read TGCAGCGTGACCTCGCTCAATGAGCAGTTCTTC.